This T cell receptor (beta chain) was retrieved from a study of technical replicates of blood from a handful of donors. Assay used: immunoSEQ multiplex PCR; TCRdb lists only in-frame clones, some missing. This table holds around 57,000 clones, 97% found once. Germline lookup yields CDR1 MNHEY and CDR2 SMNVEV (reference sequence). Between the trimmed V and J ends, which lost 6 bases and 7 bases, there was a span of 19 bases. The CDR3 extends over 15 amino acids. The sample taken for sequencing was T cells isolated from PBMCs. The TCR comes from a human donor in good health. V gene TRBV27 combines with J gene TRBJ2-1; D is perhaps TRBD2 (7 bases). CDR3 in DNA: TGTGCCAGCAGCCGAGCGGGAACAGGGAGTAATGAGCAGTTCTTC. It translates to CASSRAGTGSNEQFF.